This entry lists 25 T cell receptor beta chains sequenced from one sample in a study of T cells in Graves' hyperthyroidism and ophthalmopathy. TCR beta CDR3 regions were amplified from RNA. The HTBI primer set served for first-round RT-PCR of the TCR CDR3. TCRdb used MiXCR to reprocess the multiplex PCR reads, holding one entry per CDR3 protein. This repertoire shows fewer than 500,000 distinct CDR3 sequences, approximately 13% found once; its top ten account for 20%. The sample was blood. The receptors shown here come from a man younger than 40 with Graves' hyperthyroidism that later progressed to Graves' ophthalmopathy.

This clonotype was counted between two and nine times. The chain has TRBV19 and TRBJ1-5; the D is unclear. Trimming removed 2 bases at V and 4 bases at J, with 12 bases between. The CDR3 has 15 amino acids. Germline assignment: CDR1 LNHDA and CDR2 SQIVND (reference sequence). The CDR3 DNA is TGTGCCAGTAGTATATTTTTGTTGAAGAATCAGCCCCAGCATTTT. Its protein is CASSIFLLKNQPQHF.

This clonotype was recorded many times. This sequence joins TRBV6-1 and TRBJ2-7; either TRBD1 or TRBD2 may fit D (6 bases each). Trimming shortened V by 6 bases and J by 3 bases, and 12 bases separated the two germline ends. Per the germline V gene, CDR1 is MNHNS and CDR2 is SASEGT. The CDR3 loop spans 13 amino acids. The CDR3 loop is CASRRDTFYEQYF. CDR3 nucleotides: TGTGCCAGCAGGCGGGACACTTTCTACGAGCAGTACTTC.

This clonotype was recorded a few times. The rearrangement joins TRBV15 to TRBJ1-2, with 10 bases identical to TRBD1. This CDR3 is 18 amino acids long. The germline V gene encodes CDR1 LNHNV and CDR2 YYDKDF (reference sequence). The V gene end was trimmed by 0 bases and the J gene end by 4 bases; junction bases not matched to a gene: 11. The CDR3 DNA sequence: TGTGCCACCAGCAGAGATCTAAGTCCTGGACAGGGGGTCTATGGCTACACCTTC. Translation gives CATSRDLSPGQGVYGYTF.

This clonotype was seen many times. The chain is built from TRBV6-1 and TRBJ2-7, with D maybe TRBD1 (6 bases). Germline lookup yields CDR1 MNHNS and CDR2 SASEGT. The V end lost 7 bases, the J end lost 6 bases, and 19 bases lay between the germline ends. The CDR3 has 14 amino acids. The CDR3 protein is CASNPSGQVIEQYF. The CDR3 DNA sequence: TGTGCCAGCAACCCCTCGGGACAAGTGATCGAGCAGTACTTC.

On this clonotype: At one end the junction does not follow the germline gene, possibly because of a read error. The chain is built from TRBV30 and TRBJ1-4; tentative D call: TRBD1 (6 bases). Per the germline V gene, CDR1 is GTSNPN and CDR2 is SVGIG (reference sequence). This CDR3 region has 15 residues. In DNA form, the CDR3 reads TGTGCCTGGGGGCCCGGGGGGCCCTTGAATGAAGAACTGTTTTTT. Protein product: CAWGPGGPLNEELFF.

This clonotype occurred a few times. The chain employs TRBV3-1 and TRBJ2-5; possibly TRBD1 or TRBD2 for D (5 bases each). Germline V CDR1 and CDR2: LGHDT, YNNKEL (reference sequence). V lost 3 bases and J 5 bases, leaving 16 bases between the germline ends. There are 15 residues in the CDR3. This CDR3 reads CASSHLRGGIETQYF. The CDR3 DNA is TGTGCCAGCAGCCACCTCCGGGGCGGCATCGAGACCCAGTACTTC.

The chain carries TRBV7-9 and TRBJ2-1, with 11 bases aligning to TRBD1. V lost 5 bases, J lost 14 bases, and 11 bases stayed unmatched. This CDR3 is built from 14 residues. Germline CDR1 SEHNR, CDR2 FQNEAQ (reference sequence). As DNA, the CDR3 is TGTGCCAGCAGCCCCTTACGGGACAGGGGGTTTGAGTTCTTC. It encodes CASSPLRDRGFEFF.

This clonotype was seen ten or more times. CDR3 protein: CASRTTGNNSPLHF. DNA for the CDR3: TGTGCCAGCAGAACGACAGGGAACAATTCACCCCTCCACTTT. V and J are TRBV11-2 and TRBJ1-6; 7 bases match TRBD1. The CDR3 is made up of 14 amino acids. Trimming at V came to 6 bases and at J to 7 bases, leaving 6 bases not matched to a gene. Germline assignment: CDR1 SGHAT and CDR2 FQNNGV. The full variable domain, in which reference TRBV11-2 and TRBJ1-6 provide the parts outside the CDR3, is EAGVAQSPRYKIIEKRQSVAFWCNPISGHATLYWYQQILGQGPKLLIQFQNNGVVDDSQLPKDRFSAERLKGVDSTLKIQPAKLEDSAVYLCASRTTGNNSPLHFGNGTRLTVT.

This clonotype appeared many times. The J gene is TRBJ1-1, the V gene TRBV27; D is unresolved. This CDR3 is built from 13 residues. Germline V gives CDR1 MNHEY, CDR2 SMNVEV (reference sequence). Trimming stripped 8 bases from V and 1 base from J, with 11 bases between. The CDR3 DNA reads TGTGCCAGCCGATCAGAGTGGAACACTGAAGCTTTCTTT. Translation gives CASRSEWNTEAFF.

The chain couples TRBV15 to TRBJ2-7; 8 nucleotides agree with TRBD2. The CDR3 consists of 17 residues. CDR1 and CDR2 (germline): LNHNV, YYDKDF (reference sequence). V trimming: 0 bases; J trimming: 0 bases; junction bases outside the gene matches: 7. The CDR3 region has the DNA TGTGCCACCAGCAGAGATGCATCCGGGGGGGCCTCCTACGAGCAGTACTTC. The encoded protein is CATSRDASGGASYEQYF.

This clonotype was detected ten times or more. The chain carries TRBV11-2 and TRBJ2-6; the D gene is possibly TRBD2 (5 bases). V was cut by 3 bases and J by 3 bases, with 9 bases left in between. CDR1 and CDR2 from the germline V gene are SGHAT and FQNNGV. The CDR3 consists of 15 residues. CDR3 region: CASSLRVLGANVLTF. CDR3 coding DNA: TGTGCCAGCAGCTTGAGGGTCCTTGGGGCCAACGTCCTGACTTTC.

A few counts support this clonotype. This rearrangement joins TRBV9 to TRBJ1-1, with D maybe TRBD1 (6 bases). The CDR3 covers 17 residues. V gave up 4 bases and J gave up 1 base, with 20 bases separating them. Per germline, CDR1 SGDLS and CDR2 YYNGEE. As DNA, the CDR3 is TGTGCCAGCAGCCCACGAGGGGGTGTCAGTACGAACACTGAAGCTTTCTTT. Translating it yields CASSPRGGVSTNTEAFF.

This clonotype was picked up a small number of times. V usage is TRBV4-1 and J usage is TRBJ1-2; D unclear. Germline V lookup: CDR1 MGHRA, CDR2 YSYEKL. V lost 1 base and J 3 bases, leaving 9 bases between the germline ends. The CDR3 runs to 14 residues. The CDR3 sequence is CASSQAPEDYGYTF. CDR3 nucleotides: TGCGCCAGCAGCCAAGCACCGGAGGACTATGGCTACACCTTC.

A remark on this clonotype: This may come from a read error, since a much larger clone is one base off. The CDR3 loop is CASSQLGRYGYTF. The CDR3 DNA is TGCGCCAGCAGCCAACTAGGCCGCTATGGCTACACCTTC. J is TRBJ1-2 and V is TRBV4-1, with D hard to call. CDR1 MGHRA and CDR2 YSYEKL come from the germline V gene. Trimming removed 2 bases from V and 4 bases from J, with 8 bases in between. This CDR3 is 13 amino acids long.

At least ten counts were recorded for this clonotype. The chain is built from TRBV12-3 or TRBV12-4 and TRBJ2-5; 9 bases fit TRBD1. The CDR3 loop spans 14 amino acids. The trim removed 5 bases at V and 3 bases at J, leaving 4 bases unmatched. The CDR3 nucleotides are TGTGCCAGCAGTCCCGGGACAGGGAAAGAGACCCAGTACTTC. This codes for CASSPGTGKETQYF.

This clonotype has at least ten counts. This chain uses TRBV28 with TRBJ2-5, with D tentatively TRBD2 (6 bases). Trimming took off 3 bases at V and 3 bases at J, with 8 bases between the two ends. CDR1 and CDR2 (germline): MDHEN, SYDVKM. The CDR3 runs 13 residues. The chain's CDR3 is CASSFREEETQYF. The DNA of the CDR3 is TGTGCCAGCAGTTTCAGGGAGGAAGAGACCCAGTACTTC.

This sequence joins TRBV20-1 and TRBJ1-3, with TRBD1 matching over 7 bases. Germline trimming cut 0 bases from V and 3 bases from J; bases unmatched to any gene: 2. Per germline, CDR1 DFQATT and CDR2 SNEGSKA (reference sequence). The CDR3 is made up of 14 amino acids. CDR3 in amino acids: CSARDPGGGNTIYF. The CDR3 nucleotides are TGCAGTGCTAGAGACCCAGGGGGTGGAAACACCATATATTTT.

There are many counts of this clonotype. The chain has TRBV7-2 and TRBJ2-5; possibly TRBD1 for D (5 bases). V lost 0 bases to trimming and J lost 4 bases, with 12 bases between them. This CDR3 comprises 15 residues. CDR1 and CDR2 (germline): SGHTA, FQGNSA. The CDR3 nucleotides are TGTGCCAGCAGCTTAGCTAGGGGTTGGGGAGAGACCCAGTACTTC. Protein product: CASSLARGWGETQYF.

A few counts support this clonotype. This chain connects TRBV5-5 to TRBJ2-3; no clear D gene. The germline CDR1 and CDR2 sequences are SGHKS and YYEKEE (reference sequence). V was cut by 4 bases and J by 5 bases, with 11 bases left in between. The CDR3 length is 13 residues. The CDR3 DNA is TGTGCCAGCAGCCCCGGACCCCAAGATACGCAGTATTTT. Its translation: CASSPGPQDTQYF. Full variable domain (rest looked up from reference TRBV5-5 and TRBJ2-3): DAGVTQSPTHLIKTRGQQVTLRCSPISGHKSVSWYQQVLGQGPQFIFQYYEKEERGRGNFPDRFSARQFPNYSSELNVNALLLGDSALYLCASSPGPQDTQYFGPGTRLTVL.

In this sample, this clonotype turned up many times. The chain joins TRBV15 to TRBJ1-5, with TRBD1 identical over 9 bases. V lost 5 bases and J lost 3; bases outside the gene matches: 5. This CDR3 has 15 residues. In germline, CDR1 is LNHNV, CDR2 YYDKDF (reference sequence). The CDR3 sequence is CATSGTGFPNQPQHF. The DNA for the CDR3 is TGTGCCACCAGCGGGACAGGGTTCCCCAATCAGCCCCAGCATTTT.

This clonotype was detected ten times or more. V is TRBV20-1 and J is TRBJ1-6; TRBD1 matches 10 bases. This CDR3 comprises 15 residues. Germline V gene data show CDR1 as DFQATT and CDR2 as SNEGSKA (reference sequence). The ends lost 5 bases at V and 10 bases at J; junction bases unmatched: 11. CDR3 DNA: TGCAGTGCTGTTATCGCGGGACAGGGGACCTCACCCCTCCACTTT. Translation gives CSAVIAGQGTSPLHF.

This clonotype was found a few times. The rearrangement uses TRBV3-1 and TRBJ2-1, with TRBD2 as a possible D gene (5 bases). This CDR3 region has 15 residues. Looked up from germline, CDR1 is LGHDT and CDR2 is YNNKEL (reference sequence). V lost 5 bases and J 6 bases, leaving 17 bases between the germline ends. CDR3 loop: CASSFTSMRANEQFF. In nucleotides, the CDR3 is TGTGCCAGCAGCTTTACATCGATGAGGGCCAATGAGCAGTTCTTC.

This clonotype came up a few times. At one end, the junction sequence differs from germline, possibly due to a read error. Here the CDR3 DNA reads TGCAGTGCTAGAGATAGGCAGGGGGCTCGATACAATGGGCAGTTCTTC. Encoded protein: CSARDRQGARYNGQFF. The rearrangement joins TRBV20-1 to TRBJ2-1; TRBD1 aligns across 8 bases. CDR3 size: 16 residues. Germline V gene sequence: CDR1 DFQATT, CDR2 SNEGSKA (reference sequence).

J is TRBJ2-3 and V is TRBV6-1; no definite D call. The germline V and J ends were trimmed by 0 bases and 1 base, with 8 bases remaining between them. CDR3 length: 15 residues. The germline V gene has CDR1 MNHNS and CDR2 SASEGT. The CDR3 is CASSEALGRTDTQYF. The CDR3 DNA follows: TGTGCCAGCAGTGAAGCCCTCGGCCGCACAGATACGCAGTATTTT.

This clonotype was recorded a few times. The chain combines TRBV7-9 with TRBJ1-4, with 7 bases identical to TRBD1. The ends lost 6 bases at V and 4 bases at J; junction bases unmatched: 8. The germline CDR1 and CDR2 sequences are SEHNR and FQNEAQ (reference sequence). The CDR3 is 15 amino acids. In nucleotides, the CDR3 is TGTGCCAGCAGTCAACCAGGGACAGTTAATGAAAAACTGTTTTTT. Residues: CASSQPGTVNEKLFF.